This T cell receptor (beta chain) derives from a study of T cells after yellow fever vaccination. Study outcomes and limitations: When the response was secondary, it was weaker but reached its peak faster, day 5 versus 15. The CD4 compartment and the CD8 compartment contained a small share of clonotypes in common.

Germline CDR1 is MDHEN and CDR2 is SYDVKM. This CDR3 region has 15 residues. The V segment lost 4 bases and the J segment 0 bases; nucleotides outside the gene matches: 4. This clonotype was found many times. UMIs and a universal primer site were added when TCR cDNA was made by 5'RACE template switching. MiXCR was run by TCRdb on the 5' RACE reads, yielding one entry per CDR3 protein. The table records about 12,000 distinct CDR3 sequences, about 5.8% of them present only once. This TCR came from a man between 25 and 39 years old who received the YFV17D yellow fever vaccine. The input for sequencing was PBMCs, either bulk or a sorted T-cell subset (CD4+, CD8+, memory, or dextramer-sorted; not recorded which), taken on the day of the yellow fever booster vaccination. The genes are TRBV28 and TRBJ2-7; 9 bases agree with TRBD2. In DNA, the CDR3 is TGTGCCAGCAGTTCCTTAGCGGGAGTCTCCTACGAGCAGTACTTC. Translated, it gives CASSSLAGVSYEQYF.